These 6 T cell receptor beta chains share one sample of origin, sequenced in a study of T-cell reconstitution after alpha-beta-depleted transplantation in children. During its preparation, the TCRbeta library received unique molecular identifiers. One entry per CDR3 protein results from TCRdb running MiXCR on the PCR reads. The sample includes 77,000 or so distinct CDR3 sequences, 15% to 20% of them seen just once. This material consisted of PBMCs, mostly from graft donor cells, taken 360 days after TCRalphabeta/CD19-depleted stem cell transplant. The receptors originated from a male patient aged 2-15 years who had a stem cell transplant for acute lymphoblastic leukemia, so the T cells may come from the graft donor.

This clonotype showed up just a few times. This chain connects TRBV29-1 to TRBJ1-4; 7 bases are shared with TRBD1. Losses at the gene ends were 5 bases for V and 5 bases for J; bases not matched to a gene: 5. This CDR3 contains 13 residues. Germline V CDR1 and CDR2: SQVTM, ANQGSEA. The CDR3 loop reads CSVRRTGNEKLFF. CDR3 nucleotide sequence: TGCAGCGTTCGGCGGACAGGAAATGAAAAACTGTTTTTT.

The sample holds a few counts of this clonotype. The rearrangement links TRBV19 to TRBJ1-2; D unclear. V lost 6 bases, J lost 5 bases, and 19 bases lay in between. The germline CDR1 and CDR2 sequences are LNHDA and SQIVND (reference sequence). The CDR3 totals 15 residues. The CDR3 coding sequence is TGTGCCAGTAGATCACTTTCCGGGGAACGATATGGCTACACCTTC. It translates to CASRSLSGERYGYTF.

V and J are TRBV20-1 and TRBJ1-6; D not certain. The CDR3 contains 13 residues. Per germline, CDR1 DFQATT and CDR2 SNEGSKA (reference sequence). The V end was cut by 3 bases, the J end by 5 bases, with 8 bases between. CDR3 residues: CSASRSDNSPLHF. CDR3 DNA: TGCAGTGCTAGCAGGTCTGATAATTCACCCCTCCACTTT.

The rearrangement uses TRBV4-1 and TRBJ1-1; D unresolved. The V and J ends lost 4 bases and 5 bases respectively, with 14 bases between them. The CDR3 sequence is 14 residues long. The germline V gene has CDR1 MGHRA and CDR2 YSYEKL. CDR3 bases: TGCGCCAGCAGCCCGGCCCGGGGTTGGACTGAAGCTTTCTTT. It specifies CASSPARGWTEAFF.

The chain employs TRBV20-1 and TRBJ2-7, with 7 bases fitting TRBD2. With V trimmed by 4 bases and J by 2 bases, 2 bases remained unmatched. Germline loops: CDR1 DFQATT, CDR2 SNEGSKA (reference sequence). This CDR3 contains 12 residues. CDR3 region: CSATREAYEQYF. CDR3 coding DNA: TGCAGTGCTACCCGGGAGGCCTACGAGCAGTACTTC.

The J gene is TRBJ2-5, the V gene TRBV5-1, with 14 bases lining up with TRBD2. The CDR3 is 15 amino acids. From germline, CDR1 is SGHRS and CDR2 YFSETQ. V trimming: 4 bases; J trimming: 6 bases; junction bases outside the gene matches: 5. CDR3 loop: CASSRLAGGPKTQYF. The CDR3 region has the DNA TGCGCCAGCAGCCGACTAGCGGGAGGGCCGAAGACCCAGTACTTC. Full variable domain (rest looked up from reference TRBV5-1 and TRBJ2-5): KAGVTQTPRYLIKTRGQQVTLSCSPISGHRSVSWYQQTPGQGLQFLFEYFSETQRNKGNFPGRFSGRQFSNSRSEMNVSTLELGDSALYLCASSRLAGGPKTQYFGPGTRLLVL.